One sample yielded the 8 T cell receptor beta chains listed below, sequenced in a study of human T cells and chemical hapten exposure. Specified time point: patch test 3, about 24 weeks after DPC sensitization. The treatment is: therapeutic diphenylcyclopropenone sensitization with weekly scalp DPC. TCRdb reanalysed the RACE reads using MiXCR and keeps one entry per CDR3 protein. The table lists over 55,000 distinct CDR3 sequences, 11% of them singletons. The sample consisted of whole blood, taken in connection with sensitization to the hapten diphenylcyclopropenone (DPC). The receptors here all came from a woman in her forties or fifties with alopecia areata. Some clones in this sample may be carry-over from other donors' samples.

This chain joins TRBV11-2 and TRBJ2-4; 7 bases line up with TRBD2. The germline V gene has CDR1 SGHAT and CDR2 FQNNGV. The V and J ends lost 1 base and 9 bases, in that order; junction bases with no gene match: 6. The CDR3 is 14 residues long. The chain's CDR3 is CASSLVAGEGIQYF. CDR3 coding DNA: TGTGCCAGCAGCTTAGTAGCCGGGGAGGGCATTCAGTACTTC. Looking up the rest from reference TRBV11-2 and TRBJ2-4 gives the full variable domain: EAGVAQSPRYKIIEKRQSVAFWCNPISGHATLYWYQQILGQGPKLLIQFQNNGVVDDSQLPKDRFSAERLKGVDSTLKIQPAKLEDSAVYLCASSLVAGEGIQYFGAGTRLSVL.

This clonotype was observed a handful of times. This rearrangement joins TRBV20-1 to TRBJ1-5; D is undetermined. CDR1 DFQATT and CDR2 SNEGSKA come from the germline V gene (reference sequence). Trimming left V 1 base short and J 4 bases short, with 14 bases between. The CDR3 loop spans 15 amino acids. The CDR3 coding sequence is TGCAGTGCTAGAGCGGCAGGCCTCCCTAATCAGCCCCAGCATTTT. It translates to CSARAAGLPNQPQHF.

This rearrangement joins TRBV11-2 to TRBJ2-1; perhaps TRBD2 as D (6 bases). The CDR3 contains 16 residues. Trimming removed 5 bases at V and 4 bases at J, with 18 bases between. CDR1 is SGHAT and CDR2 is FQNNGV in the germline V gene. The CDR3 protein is CASSPRIAASYNEQFF. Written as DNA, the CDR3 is TGTGCCAGCAGCCCACGTATAGCGGCATCATACAATGAGCAGTTCTTC.

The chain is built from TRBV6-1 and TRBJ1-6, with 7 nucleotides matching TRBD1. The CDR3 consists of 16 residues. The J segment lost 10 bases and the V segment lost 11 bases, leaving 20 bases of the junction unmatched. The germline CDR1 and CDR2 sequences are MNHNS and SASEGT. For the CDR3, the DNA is TGTGCCGTCCAAGGGAACAGGGGAGTCGTGGTCTCACCCCTCCACTTT. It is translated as CAVQGNRGVVVSPLHF.

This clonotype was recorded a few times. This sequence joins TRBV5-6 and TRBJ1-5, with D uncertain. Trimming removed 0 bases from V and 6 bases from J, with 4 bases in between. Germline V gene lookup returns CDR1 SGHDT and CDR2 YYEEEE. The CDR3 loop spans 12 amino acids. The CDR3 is CASSLEGQPQHF. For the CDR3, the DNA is TGTGCCAGCAGCTTGGAGGGTCAGCCCCAGCATTTT.

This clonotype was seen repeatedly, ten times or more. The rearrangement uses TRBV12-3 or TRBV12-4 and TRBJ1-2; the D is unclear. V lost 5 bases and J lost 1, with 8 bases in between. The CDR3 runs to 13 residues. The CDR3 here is CASSPFGNYGYTF. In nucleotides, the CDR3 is TGTGCCAGCAGTCCGTTTGGTAACTATGGCTACACCTTC.

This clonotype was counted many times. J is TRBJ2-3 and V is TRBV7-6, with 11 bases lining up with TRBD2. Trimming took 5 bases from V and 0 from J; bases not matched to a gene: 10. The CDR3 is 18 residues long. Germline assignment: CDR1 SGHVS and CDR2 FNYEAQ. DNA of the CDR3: TGTGCCAGCAGCAAACTAGCGGGGGCAGAGCCTAGCACAGATACGCAGTATTTT. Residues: CASSKLAGAEPSTDTQYF.

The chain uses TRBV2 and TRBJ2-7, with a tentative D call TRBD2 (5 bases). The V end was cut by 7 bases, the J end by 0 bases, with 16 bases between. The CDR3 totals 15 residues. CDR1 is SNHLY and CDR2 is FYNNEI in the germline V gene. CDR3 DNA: TGTGCCAGCATAGGCCAAGAGGGAATCTCCTACGAGCAGTACTTC. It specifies CASIGQEGISYEQYF. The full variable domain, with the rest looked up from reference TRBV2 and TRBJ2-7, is EPEVTQTPSHQVTQMGQEVILRCVPISNHLYFYWYRQILGQKVEFLVSFYNNEISEKSEIFDDQFSVERPDGSNFTLKIRSTKLEDSAMYFCASIGQEGISYEQYFGPGTRLTVT.